The 5 T cell receptor beta chains below were found in one sample sequenced in a study of OX40 agonist ivuxolimab in advanced cancers. The library was obtained by the immunoSEQ multiplex PCR assay. Imported from immuneACCESS, the table was reduced by TCRdb to in-frame sequences with V and J called. These copies leave out some clones; in studies compared against another copy, an unresolved V gene accounts for under half, and the cause of the remainder is not known. In this sample the table shows 65,000 to 95,000 clones, roughly 87% of which occur a single time. The top ten clonotypes cover roughly 0.2% of the sample. Sequences were derived from CD4+ or CD8+ T cells sorted from blood, sampled in a trial of the OX40 agonist ivuxolimab. All receptors come from an adult with an advanced solid tumor such as melanoma, head and neck, liver or kidney cancer.

This clone was detected once. This chain joins TRBV19 and TRBJ1-1, with 9 bases that match TRBD1. Germline V CDR1 and CDR2: LNHDA, SQIVND (reference sequence). The CDR3 is 17 residues long. V shed 3 bases and J 4 bases; nucleotides not matched to a gene: 12. The CDR3 nucleotides read TGTGCCAGTAGTATCGAAGGCAACAGGGGGCTGGGCACTGAAGCTTTCTTT. Protein sequence: CASSIEGNRGLGTEAFF.

The chain is built from TRBV19 and TRBJ1-2; TRBD1 might be the D (6 bases). Germline values: CDR1 LNHDA, CDR2 SQIVND (reference sequence). This CDR3 has 13 residues. V was trimmed by 4 bases and J by 2 bases, leaving 8 bases between them. CDR3 coding DNA: TGTGCCAGTAGTACAGGGGTGAACTATGGCTACACCTTC. Translating gives CASSTGVNYGYTF.

J is TRBJ1-1 and V is TRBV11-2, with TRBD1 matching over 7 bases. The CDR3 is made up of 15 amino acids. V trimming: 5 bases; J trimming: 1 base; junction bases outside the gene matches: 7. Looked up from germline, CDR1 is SGHAT and CDR2 is FQNNGV. CDR3 sequence (DNA): TGTGCCAGCAGCCTATCAGGGGGATGGAACACTGAAGCTTTCTTT. Its protein product is CASSLSGGWNTEAFF.

V and J are TRBV7-9 and TRBJ2-1, with D possibly matching TRBD1 (6 bases). V lost 3 bases and J lost 8, with 23 bases in between. The CDR3 sequence is 17 residues long. Germline values: CDR1 SEHNR, CDR2 FQNEAQ (reference sequence). The CDR3, as DNA: TGTGCCAGCAGCTTCCCAGCGTTTGGGGGCGCGGTCGATGAGCAGTTCTTC. This gives the protein CASSFPAFGGAVDEQFF.

Turning to this clone: One end of the junction is discordant with germline, which a read error may explain. This same CDR3 is encoded by further DNA sequences in the sample. The chain recombines TRBV5-1 with TRBJ2-1; TRBD2 agrees at 12 bases. Germline V gives CDR1 SGHRS, CDR2 YFSETQ. The length of the CDR3 is 17 residues. The CDR3 protein is CASSLSPSGRAVDEQFF. Here the CDR3 DNA reads TGCGCTAGCAGCTTGAGCCCTAGCGGGAGGGCCGTGGATGAGCAGTTCTTC.